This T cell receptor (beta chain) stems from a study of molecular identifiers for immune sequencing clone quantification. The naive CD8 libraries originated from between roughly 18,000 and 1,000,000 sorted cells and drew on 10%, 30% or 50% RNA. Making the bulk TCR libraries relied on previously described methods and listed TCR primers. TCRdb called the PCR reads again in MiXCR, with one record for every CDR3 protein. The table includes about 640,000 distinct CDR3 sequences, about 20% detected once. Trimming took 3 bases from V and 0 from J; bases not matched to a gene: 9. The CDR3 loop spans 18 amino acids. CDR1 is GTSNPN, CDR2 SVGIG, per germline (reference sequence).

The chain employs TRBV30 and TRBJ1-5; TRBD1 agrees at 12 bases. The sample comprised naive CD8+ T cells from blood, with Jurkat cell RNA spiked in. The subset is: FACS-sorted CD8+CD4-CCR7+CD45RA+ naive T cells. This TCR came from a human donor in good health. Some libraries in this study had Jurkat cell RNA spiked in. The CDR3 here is CAWSSGTGGSYSNQPQHF. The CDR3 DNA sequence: TGTGCCTGGAGCTCCGGGACAGGGGGCTCCTATAGCAATCAGCCCCAGCATTTT.